The rows below give T cell receptor beta chains drawn from one sample of a study of blood T cell repertoires in COVID-19. The repertoire was sequenced with immunoSEQ multiplex PCR; TCRdb's copy has only in-frame clones and lacks some. The sample has roughly 99,000 clones; 60% to 85% are singletons. The sequenced sample was peripheral blood. All receptors come from a man in his 70s with acute or convalescent COVID-19. Both conserved end residues are part of each CDR3. The D gene is left open where the match is weak. Only some rows state a clone size, as once, few, many or a class for expanded clones.

.	TRBD2	TRBJ2-3	TRBV9	TGTGCCAGCAGCGTAGGGCTAGCGGCTCGGGCCGTGGGGGACACAGATACGCAGTATTTT	CASSVGLAARAVGDTDTQYF
.	TRBD1	TRBJ2-4	TRBV29-1	TGCAGCGTCGGGACAGGGGAAAACATTCAGTACTTC	CSVGTGENIQYF
.	TRBD1	TRBJ2-1	TRBV5-1	TGCGCCAGCAGATCGGGACAGGGCTTTACTGAGCAGTTCTTC	CASRSGQGFTEQFF
.	TRBD2	TRBJ2-3	TRBV10-3	TGTGCCATCAGTGGACGACTAGCGGGGGGCTCGGATACGCAGTATTTT	CAISGRLAGGSDTQYF
.	TRBD1	TRBJ2-3	TRBV10-3	TGTGCCATCAGCCCCAGGGGGCAATCAGATACGCAGTATTTT	CAISPRGQSDTQYF
.	.	TRBJ2-3	TRBV14	TGTGCCAGCAGCCAAAACAGGGCCCCTACCGCGCAGTATTTT	CASSQNRAPTAQYF
once	.	TRBJ1-1	TRBV3-1/TRBV3-2	TGTGCCAGCAGCACAGGTTCGAACACTGAAGCTTTCTTT	CASSTGSNTEAFF
.	.	TRBJ2-1	TRBV7-8	TGTGCCAGCAGCTTACCCCTCCGGATGGGGCGGAATGAGCAGTTCTTC	CASSLPLRMGRNEQFF
.	.	TRBJ1-4	TRBV19	TGTGCCAGTAGTATCGATGCCGGGTCGGGTGAAAAACTGTTTTTT	CASSIDAGSGEKLFF
few	TRBD2	TRBJ2-7	TRBV3-1/TRBV3-2	TGTGCCAGCAGCCATTCCTTCGGGGGGAAGGGCGAGCAGTACTTC	CASSHSFGGKGEQYF
.	.	TRBJ1-1	TRBV12-5	TGTGCTAGTGCTCCGGGACTAAACACTGAAGCTTTCTTT	CASAPGLNTEAFF
.	TRBD2	TRBJ2-1	TRBV20-1	TGCAGTGCTAGTTCTCCCAGCGGGGGTACTACAGAAGAGCAGTTCTTC	CSASSPSGGTTEEQFF
few	TRBD1	TRBJ2-1	TRBV18	TGTGCCAGCTCACCCGGGACAGGGGGTATAATTACCCCTGCCAATGAGCAGTTCTTC	CASSPGTGGIITPANEQFF
.	TRBD2	TRBJ2-2	TRBV7-3	TGTGCCAGCAGCTTTCTAGCGGGGGGACCAAACACCGGGGAGCTGTTTTTT	CASSFLAGGPNTGELFF
.	.	TRBJ1-5	TRBV15	TGTGCCACCAGCAGACTTCTACAGTCCGGGATGGGAAATCAGCCCCAGCATTTT	CATSRLLQSGMGNQPQHF
.	TRBD1	TRBJ1-1	TRBV19	TGTGCCAGTAGCCCGAGACAGGGCGGGGTTCTGACTGAAGCTTTCTTT	CASSPRQGGVLTEAFF
once	TRBD2	TRBJ2-1	TRBV3-1/TRBV3-2	TGTGCCAGCAGCCGACCCTGGGGGGGTTCCAATGAGCAGTTCTTC	CASSRPWGGSNEQFF
few	.	TRBJ2-1	TRBV6-5	TGTGCCAGCAGTTACGGGCAGGCTTCCAACAATGAGCAGTTCTTC	CASSYGQASNNEQFF
.	.	TRBJ1-1	TRBV21-1	TGTGCCAGCAGAAAAAGGGGGTCAGGGATCCCTGAGCTATCTATGAACACTGAAGCTTTCTTT	CASRKRGSGIPELSMNTEAFF
.	.	TRBJ2-7	TRBV6-5	TGTGCCAGCAGTTACGGGGGCCCACCCTACGAGCAGTACTTC	CASSYGGPPYEQYF
.	.	TRBJ1-5	TRBV6-1	TGTGCCAGCAGTGAAAAGAGGGAACGTATTAGCAATCAGCCCCAGCATTTT	CASSEKRERISNQPQHF
.	.	TRBJ2-1	TRBV9	TGTGCCAGCAGCGCGAGGTTAGTGGCTGAGCAGTTCTTC	CASSARLVAEQFF
.	TRBD1	TRBJ1-2	TRBV11-2	TGTGCCAGCGGGGACAGGGACTATGGCTACACCTTC	CASGDRDYGYTF
.	TRBD2	TRBJ2-7	TRBV5-6	TGTGCCAGCAGCTTGGTCCTAGCGGGGGAGTCCTACGAGCAGTACTTC	CASSLVLAGESYEQYF
.	TRBD1	TRBJ1-2	TRBV5-6	TGTGCCAGCACCCCGGGACAGAACTATGGCTACACCTTC	CASTPGQNYGYTF
.	TRBD1	TRBJ2-7	TRBV7-2	TGTGCCAGCAGCGTGGGACAGGGGGCGGGGGAGCAGTACTTC	CASSVGQGAGEQYF
.	TRBD1	TRBJ2-5	TRBV27	TGTGCCAGCAGTTATGGACAGGGAGGCCAAGAGACCCAGTACTTC	CASSYGQGGQETQYF
.	TRBD1	TRBJ2-7	TRBV19	TGTGCCAGTAGTATGGGACAGGGTAGGTACGAGCAGTACTTC	CASSMGQGRYEQYF
.	.	TRBJ2-3	TRBV14	TGTGCCAGCAGCCCAAGGACAGCCCTGGGAGCAGATACGCAGTATTTT	CASSPRTALGADTQYF
.	TRBD2	TRBJ2-2	TRBV11-2	TGTGCCAGCATCGGGACTAGCGGGGAAGGCGGGGAGCTGTTTTTT	CASIGTSGEGGELFF
.	TRBD2	TRBJ2-3	TRBV9	TGTGCCAGCAGCGTGGGCGGGGGGGCATCAGATACGCAGTATTTT	CASSVGGGASDTQYF
.	.	TRBJ1-5	TRBV6-5	TGTGCCAGCAGTTACTCAAGGGGAGGGAGCAATCAGCCCCAGCATTTT	CASSYSRGGSNQPQHF
.	.	TRBJ1-1	TRBV7-9	TGTGCCAGCAGCCCCTGGGGGGATACTGAAGCTTTCTTT	CASSPWGDTEAFF
.	TRBD1	TRBJ1-1	TRBV11-2	TGTGCCAGCAGCTCAGGGACAGGGTTGAACACTGAAGCTTTCTTT	CASSSGTGLNTEAFF
.	.	TRBJ1-2	TRBV6-6	TGTGCCAGCACCCTCGTCTTCGGGACTTATGGCTACACCTTC	CASTLVFGTYGYTF
.	.	TRBJ1-6	TRBV10-3	TGTGCCATCAGTGACCCGCCCCAGGGATCTAGTTCACCCCTCCACTTT	CAISDPPQGSSSPLHF
.	.	TRBJ2-3	TRBV5-6	TGTGCCAGCAGCTTACCCCATCGGGGTCCAGATACGCAGTATTTT	CASSLPHRGPDTQYF
.	TRBD1	TRBJ2-7	TRBV15	TGTGCCACCAGCAGAGAGGGACAGTCCTACGAGCAGTACTTC	CATSREGQSYEQYF
.	.	TRBJ2-7	TRBV18	TGTGCCAGCTCACCATCCTCTGACGTGCCTCGGGTTGAAGTACGCTTC	CASSPSSDVPRVEVRF
.	.	TRBJ2-5	TRBV5-1	TGCGCCAGCAGCCTCCGCGCCGAGGAGACCCAGTACTTC	CASSLRAEETQYF
few	TRBD2	TRBJ2-1	TRBV7-8	TGTGCCAGCAGCTTTTTTAGCGGGGTTTCCTACAATGAGCAGTTCTTC	CASSFFSGVSYNEQFF
.	TRBD2	TRBJ2-7	TRBV18	TGTGCCAGCTCACCCCGCCGGGGGGGGTCCTTGGGTTTCTACGAGCAGTACTTC	CASSPRRGGSLGFYEQYF
.	.	TRBJ1-1	TRBV18	TGTGCCAGCTCACCACCCGTAGTCACTGAAGCTTTCTTT	CASSPPVVTEAFF
.	TRBD1	TRBJ2-7	TRBV7-8	TGTGCCAGCAGCTTTTATCCGGGACAGGGGATCGAGCAGTACTTC	CASSFYPGQGIEQYF
.	TRBD1	TRBJ2-1	TRBV11-2	TGTGCCAGCAGCTTAGATTCCAGGACAGGGGGAGGGAATGAGCAGTTCTTC	CASSLDSRTGGGNEQFF
.	TRBD2	TRBJ2-2	TRBV12-5	TGTGCTAGTGCCCCCGGAGGAGCGGGGAAAAACACCGGGGAGCTGTTTTTT	CASAPGGAGKNTGELFF
.	TRBD1	TRBJ1-4	TRBV3-1/TRBV3-2	TGTGCCAGCAGCCAGGGGACAGGGGCAGAAAAACTGTTTTTT	CASSQGTGAEKLFF
.	TRBD1	TRBJ1-5	TRBV2	TGTGCCAGCAGTGCCCGGACAGGGGGCGGCCAGCCCCAGCATTTT	CASSARTGGGQPQHF
.	TRBD2	TRBJ2-3	TRBV6-5	TGTGCCAGCAGTAATAGCGGGGGGTCCACAGATACGCAGTATTTT	CASSNSGGSTDTQYF
.	TRBD2	TRBJ2-1	TRBV7-2	TGTGCCAGCAGCGCCCCGGGACTAGCGGTTATAGATGAGCAGTTCTTC	CASSAPGLAVIDEQFF
.	TRBD2	TRBJ2-7	TRBV12-5	TGTGCTAGTGGTAACAACGGACTAGCGGGGGGGCTAGAGCAGTACTTC	CASGNNGLAGGLEQYF
once	.	TRBJ1-2	TRBV9	.	CASSVATGTGADTF
.	TRBD1	TRBJ2-4	TRBV3-1/TRBV3-2	TGTGCCAGCAGCCAATCCCCCGGGACAGGGTGGAACATTCAGTACTTC	CASSQSPGTGWNIQYF
few	TRBD1	TRBJ1-5	TRBV19	TGTGCCAGTAGTATGACGGCAGGGGGCTCGGATCAGCCCCAGCATTTT	CASSMTAGGSDQPQHF
.	.	TRBJ1-1	TRBV7-2	TGTGCCAGACGGGGGGGGCTGGGCACTGAAGCTTTCTTT	CARRGGLGTEAFF
.	TRBD2	TRBJ2-5	TRBV2	TGTGCCAGCAGTGAAAGACTAGCGAGGGAGACCCAGTACTTC	CASSERLARETQYF
.	TRBD1	TRBJ2-3	TRBV6-6	TGTGCCAGCAGTCCTTCCGGACAGGGTGGAGATACGCAGTATTTT	CASSPSGQGGDTQYF
once	.	TRBJ1-6	TRBV19	TGTGCCAGTAGTATCGGGGACATTTCTAATTCACCCCTCCACTTT	CASSIGDISNSPLHF
few	.	TRBJ1-1	TRBV2	TGTGCCAGCAGTGAAGACAGGGCGAACACTGAAGCTTTCTTT	CASSEDRANTEAFF
once	.	TRBJ2-3	TRBV28	TGTGCCAGCGCAGGGAGGTTAAATACGCAGTATTTT	CASAGRLNTQYF